The 6 T cell receptor beta chains below come from one sample, sequenced in a study of blood T cell repertoires in COVID-19. Produced via immunoSEQ multiplex PCR; TCRdb's table is partial and in-frame only. In the table there are 250,000 to 300,000 clones, about nine tenths of which are singletons. Sequenced: peripheral blood. These receptors were taken from a woman aged 45-60 years who had recovered from COVID-19.

The rearrangement links TRBV28 to TRBJ1-3, with D perhaps TRBD1 (5 bases). The germline V gene encodes CDR1 MDHEN and CDR2 SYDVKM. CDR3 length: 16 residues. V dropped 6 bases and J dropped 1 base, with 16 bases sitting between them. The CDR3 protein is CASSSDTPGSGNTIYF. CDR3 nucleotides: TGTGCCAGCAGCTCGGACACGCCGGGTTCTGGAAACACCATATATTTT.

This clone has a handful of counts. This chain uses TRBV3-1 (or the pseudogene TRBV3-2) with TRBJ1-1; the D gene is possibly TRBD1 (5 bases). Germline values: CDR1 LGHDT, CDR2 YNNKEL (reference sequence). The CDR3 is 13 amino acids. Trimming stripped 7 bases from V and 7 bases from J, with 16 bases between. CDR3 nucleotides: TGTGCCAGCATCACGGCGGGGGGGGATGAAGCTTTCTTT. Its translation: CASITAGGDEAFF.

This clone occurred once. The chain carries TRBV6-5 and TRBJ1-3, with 8 bases matching TRBD1. The germline CDR1 and CDR2 sequences are MNHEY and SVGAGI. This CDR3 has 16 residues. V dropped 4 bases and J dropped 4; count of bases not matched to a gene: 9. The DNA for the CDR3 is TGTGCCAGCAGTTCAGGACAGGGCCAGTCCGGAAACACCATATATTTT. Translated: CASSSGQGQSGNTIYF.

The rearrangement uses TRBV5-8 and TRBJ1-1; D is perhaps TRBD1 (6 bases). The CDR3 covers 15 residues. Germline lookup yields CDR1 SGHTS and CDR2 YDEGEE. With 0 bases removed from V and 1 base from J, the gap between germline ends came to 10 bases. The CDR3 sequence: CASSLGQASNTEAFF. In DNA form, the CDR3 reads TGTGCCAGCAGCTTGGGACAGGCCTCGAACACTGAAGCTTTCTTT.

The V call is TRBV11-2, the J call TRBJ2-7; TRBD2 is a possible D gene (5 bases). Germline CDR1 SGHAT, CDR2 FQNNGV. The CDR3 runs to 11 residues. The ends were cut back, 3 bases at V and 6 bases at J, with 6 bases in the middle. CDR3 sequence reads: CASSFGSEQYF. The CDR3 DNA reads TGTGCCAGCAGCTTTGGGAGCGAGCAGTACTTC.

J is TRBJ2-1 and V is TRBV12-3 or TRBV12-4; the D is unclear. Trimming took off 4 bases at V and 9 bases at J, with 10 bases between the two ends. The CDR3 length is 12 residues. The CDR3 DNA reads TGTGCCAGCAGTTCGGGTGTGGCTGAGCAGTTCTTC. Residues: CASSSGVAEQFF.